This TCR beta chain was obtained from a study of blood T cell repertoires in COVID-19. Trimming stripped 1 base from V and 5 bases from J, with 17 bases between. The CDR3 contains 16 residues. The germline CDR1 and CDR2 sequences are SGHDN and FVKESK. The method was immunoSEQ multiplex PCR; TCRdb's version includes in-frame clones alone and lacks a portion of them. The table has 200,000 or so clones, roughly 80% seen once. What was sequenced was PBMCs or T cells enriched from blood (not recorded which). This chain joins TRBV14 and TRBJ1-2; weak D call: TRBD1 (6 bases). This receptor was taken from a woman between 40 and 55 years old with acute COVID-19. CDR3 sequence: CASSQVGGPLQYGYTF. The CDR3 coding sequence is TGTGCCAGCAGCCAAGTCGGGGGGCCACTTCAATATGGCTACACCTTC.